What follows are 18 T cell receptor beta chains derived from one specimen sequenced in a study of T-cell memory formation after mild COVID-19. Each CDR3 protein gets one entry after TCRdb re-called the 5' RACE reads with MiXCR. The repertoire holds about 610,000 distinct CDR3 sequences, with around a sixth as singletons. What was sequenced was PBMCs or a T cell subset sorted from them (not recorded which). Source of these receptors: an adult woman who had mild COVID-19 (a few samples of this study predate the infection). Cell type and time point are not known.

V gene TRBV7-8 combines with J gene TRBJ1-5; TRBD1 aligns across 7 bases. Trimming removed 5 bases from V and 6 bases from J; junction bases left unmatched: 7. Germline CDR1 reads SGHVS; CDR2 reads FQNEAQ. The CDR3 sequence is 14 residues long. CDR3 DNA: TGTGCCAGCAGCATAGACAGGGAAGTTCAGCCCCAGCATTTT. Translation: CASSIDREVQPQHF.

This clonotype was counted only a few times. The V gene is TRBV4-2, the J gene TRBJ1-2; perhaps TRBD1 as D (5 bases). There are 11 residues in the CDR3. Per germline, CDR1 LGHNA and CDR2 YNFKEQ. The V end lost 4 bases, the J end lost 6 bases, and 6 bases lay between the germline ends. DNA for the CDR3: TGTGCCAGCAGCCTGGGACATGGCTACACCTTC. It specifies CASSLGHGYTF.

The sample holds a few counts of this clonotype. V is TRBV4-2 and J is TRBJ1-1; 8 positions agree with TRBD1. V dropped 7 bases and J dropped 3; count of bases not matched to a gene: 16. Germline CDR1 and CDR2: LGHNA and YNFKEQ. The CDR3 extends over 17 amino acids. CDR3 DNA sequence: TGTGCCAGCACCGGAAGAGGACAGGGTGCGCGGGACACTGAAGCTTTCTTT. As protein: CASTGRGQGARDTEAFF.

V gene TRBV20-1 combines with J gene TRBJ2-2; D is unresolved. The CDR3 is 16 amino acids. From germline, CDR1 is DFQATT and CDR2 SNEGSKA (reference sequence). V gave up 0 bases and J gave up 2 bases, with 13 bases separating them. The chain's CDR3 is CSARDSWTANTGELFF. The CDR3 DNA reads TGCAGTGCTAGAGACTCCTGGACCGCTAACACCGGGGAGCTGTTTTTT.

The rearrangement links TRBV12-3 or TRBV12-4 to TRBJ2-7; 7 nucleotides agree with TRBD1. The CDR3 length is 16 residues. The junction had 13 bases not matched to a gene; V was cut back by 5 bases and J by 3 bases. The CDR3 DNA reads TGTGCCAGCAGTCCCCCCAAAAGGGGGCGGGTCTACGAGCAGTACTTC. It translates to CASSPPKRGRVYEQYF.

This chain uses TRBV7-9 with TRBJ2-3, with a possible D match to TRBD2 (6 bases). Trimming left V 2 bases short and J 3 bases short, with 12 bases between. Germline values: CDR1 SEHNR, CDR2 FQNEAQ (reference sequence). The CDR3 extends over 15 amino acids. The CDR3 protein is CASSLSAGMTDTQYF. In DNA, the CDR3 is TGTGCCAGCAGCTTATCGGCGGGAATGACAGATACGCAGTATTTT.

J is TRBJ2-3 and V is TRBV5-6, with 7 positions matching TRBD1. The CDR3 extends over 15 amino acids. J was trimmed by 3 bases and V by 4 bases; bases with no gene match: 8. Germline loops: CDR1 SGHDT, CDR2 YYEEEE. CDR3 sequence reads: CASSPGTARTDTQYF. CDR3 nucleotide sequence: TGTGCCAGCAGCCCCGGGACAGCGAGGACAGATACGCAGTATTTT. Variable domain in full (rest from reference TRBV5-6 and TRBJ2-3): DAGVTQSPTHLIKTRGQQVTLRCSPKSGHDTVSWYQQALGQGPQFIFQYYEEEERQRGNFPDRFSGHQFPNYSSELNVNALLLGDSALYLCASSPGTARTDTQYFGPGTRLTVL.

CDR3 nucleotides: TGTGCCAGCAGCACCCACCAGGGACAGAGCACAGATACGCAGTATTTT. This codes for CASSTHQGQSTDTQYF. This chain connects TRBV11-3 to TRBJ2-3; the match to TRBD1 covers 7 bases. The V and J ends lost 5 bases and 0 bases, in that order; junction bases with no gene match: 8. CDR1 and CDR2 (germline): SGHNT, YENEEA. The CDR3 contains 16 residues.

This clonotype was picked up a small number of times. The V and J genes are TRBV3-1 and TRBJ1-1; TRBD1 is a possible D gene (5 bases). Germline V CDR1 and CDR2: LGHDT, YNNKEL (reference sequence). The germline V and J ends were trimmed by 4 bases and 1 base, with 13 bases remaining between them. This CDR3 contains 15 residues. In DNA form, the CDR3 reads TGTGCCAGCAGCCTCTGGGACCGAGAGAACACTGAAGCTTTCTTT. Translated, it gives CASSLWDRENTEAFF.

This clonotype was observed at least ten times. The chain employs TRBV30 and TRBJ2-7; 7 bases align to TRBD1. V lost 0 bases and J lost 4; bases outside the gene matches: 9. Germline V gene sequence: CDR1 GTSNPN, CDR2 SVGIG (reference sequence). This CDR3 has 15 residues. As DNA, the CDR3 is TGTGCCTGGAGTGTTTCGGACAGGCCCTTTTACGAGCAGTACTTC. Its protein product is CAWSVSDRPFYEQYF.

This clonotype has a handful of counts. The chain joins TRBV12-3 or TRBV12-4 to TRBJ2-1; a possible D gene is TRBD2 (5 bases). The CDR3 covers 16 residues. V dropped 6 bases and J dropped 4 bases, with 19 bases sitting between them. The CDR3 here is CASSPALVIPYNEQFF. The CDR3 coding sequence is TGTGCCAGCAGCCCCGCACTAGTTATCCCATACAATGAGCAGTTCTTC.

This clonotype has only a few counts. This rearrangement joins TRBV9 to TRBJ1-1; TRBD1 is a possible D gene (5 bases). The CDR3 extends over 14 amino acids. CDR1 and CDR2 from the germline V gene are SGDLS and YYNGEE. V was clipped by 4 bases and J by 0 bases, with 10 bases between them. CDR3 in DNA: TGTGCCAGCAGCCAGGGACCGGTGAACACTGAAGCTTTCTTT. Its translation: CASSQGPVNTEAFF. The full variable domain, completed using reference TRBV9 and TRBJ1-1, is DSGVTQTPKHLITATGQRVTLRCSPRSGDLSVYWYQQSLDQGLQFLIQYYNGEERAKGNILERFSAQQFPDLHSELNLSSLELGDSALYFCASSQGPVNTEAFFGQGTRLTVV.

This chain connects TRBV27 to TRBJ2-4, with TRBD2 as a possible D gene (6 bases). The germline CDR1 and CDR2 sequences are MNHEY and SMNVEV (reference sequence). Trimming left V 10 bases short and J 5 bases short, with 18 bases between. The CDR3 length is 14 residues. This chain's CDR3 is CATGRAGLENIQYF. Written as DNA, the CDR3 is TGTGCCACTGGTCGCGCGGGACTTGAAAACATTCAGTACTTC.

The gene calls are TRBV12-3 or TRBV12-4 and TRBJ2-5; D is unresolved. The CDR3 covers 15 residues. V lost 3 bases and J lost 5, with 16 bases in between. The CDR3 sequence: CASSFRARLGETQYF. CDR3 DNA: TGTGCCAGCAGTTTTCGCGCCCGCCTTGGGGAGACCCAGTACTTC.

This clonotype was picked up one time. V is TRBV19 and J is TRBJ2-2, with D tentatively TRBD1 (6 bases). The CDR3 loop spans 15 amino acids. Trimming left V 9 bases short and J 1 base short, with 15 bases between. CDR1 and CDR2 from the germline V gene are LNHDA and SQIVND (reference sequence). CDR3 in DNA: TGTGCCAGCCAGGGGAGACATCTGAACACCGGGGAGCTGTTTTTT. Its protein product is CASQGRHLNTGELFF. The full variable domain, completed using reference TRBV19 and TRBJ2-2, is DGGITQSPKYLFRKEGQNVTLSCEQNLNHDAMYWYRQDPGQGLRLIYYSQIVNDFQKGDIAEGYSVSREKKESFPLTVTSAQKNPTAFYLCASQGRHLNTGELFFGEGSRLTVL.

The chain has TRBV4-2 and TRBJ2-3; 10 nucleotides align to TRBD2. This CDR3 has 18 amino acids. V was pared by 2 bases and J by 0 bases, with 8 bases of the junction left unmatched. CDR1 and CDR2 from the germline V gene are LGHNA and YNFKEQ. The CDR3 loop reads CASSQTSGALPSTDTQYF. The CDR3 DNA reads TGTGCCAGCAGCCAAACTAGCGGGGCGCTTCCTAGCACAGATACGCAGTATTTT.

This clonotype was seen more than once but under ten times. J is TRBJ2-2 and V is TRBV20-1; 10 nucleotides align to TRBD1. The CDR3 sequence is 16 residues long. V shed 1 base and J 1 base; nucleotides not matched to a gene: 3. Per germline, CDR1 DFQATT and CDR2 SNEGSKA (reference sequence). CDR3 sequence: CSARVWDRGNTGELFF. CDR3 nucleotide sequence: TGCAGTGCTAGAGTATGGGACAGGGGGAACACCGGGGAGCTGTTTTTT.

V usage is TRBV30 and J usage is TRBJ2-7, with TRBD2 matching over 10 bases. Per germline, CDR1 GTSNPN and CDR2 SVGIG (reference sequence). V dropped 3 bases and J dropped 1; count of bases not matched to a gene: 6. This CDR3 contains 15 residues. Here the CDR3 DNA reads TGTGCCTGGAGCTTACTAGCGGGAAGTTCCTACGAGCAGTACTTC. It translates to CAWSLLAGSSYEQYF.